The T cell receptor beta chain described here comes from a study of blood T cell repertoires in COVID-19. As for the study in general: Whether acute or convalescent, the COVID-19 samples came from the United States, Italy and Spain. T cells, B-cell-depleted T cells, or PBMCs supplied cDNA or gDNA.

This table comes from immunoSEQ multiplex PCR, and its TCRdb copy is limited to in-frame clones, with some not included. The sample yields fewer than 300,000 clones, around 90% seen once. V was pared by 6 bases and J by 0 bases, with 5 bases of the junction left unmatched. Germline lookup yields CDR1 MDHEN and CDR2 SYDVKM. This CDR3 comprises 14 residues. All enrollees were roughly 18 to 89 years old and from about two dozen US areas. Sequencing input: PBMCs or T cells enriched from blood (not recorded which). The clonotype was recovered from a woman in her 30s who had recovered from COVID-19. The chain employs TRBV28 and TRBJ2-7; 7 bases map to TRBD2. The CDR3 here is CASSRPGGSYEQYF. The CDR3 region has the DNA TGTGCCAGCAGCCGCCCGGGGGGCTCCTACGAGCAGTACTTC.